Listed below are T cell receptor beta chains from one sample, sequenced in a study of blood T cell repertoires in COVID-19. TCRdb keeps only in-frame clones here, not all; method: immunoSEQ multiplex PCR. This table has about 200,000 clones, approximately 83% appearing once. The sample taken for sequencing was peripheral blood. The origin of the receptors is a man aged 40-49 years with acute or convalescent COVID-19. Each CDR3 is given with its conserved first and last residue. The D gene is left open where the match is weak. Clone size is given for some rows only: seen once, a few or many times, or a class if the clone is expanded.

v_gene: TRBV27; abundance: once; j_gene: TRBJ2-3; d_gene: NA; CDR3aa: CASSLLAMPGGGTDTQYF; CDR3nt: TGTGCCAGCAGTTTATTGGCTATGCCGGGTGGTGGCACAGATACGCAGTATTTT
v_gene: TRBV29-1; abundance: few; j_gene: TRBJ2-1; d_gene: NA; CDR3aa: CSVEDTVYEQFF; CDR3nt: TGCAGCGTTGAGGACACTGTTTACGAGCAGTTCTTC
v_gene: TRBV6-5; abundance: NA; j_gene: TRBJ1-2; d_gene: NA; CDR3aa: CASKTGRAGYTF; CDR3nt: TGTGCCAGCAAAACAGGGAGAGCTGGCTACACCTTC
v_gene: TRBV19; abundance: NA; j_gene: TRBJ2-2; d_gene: TRBD2; CDR3aa: CASRGLAGGPAGELFF; CDR3nt: TGTGCCAGTAGAGGACTAGCGGGAGGGCCCGCCGGGGAGCTGTTTTTT
v_gene: TRBV7-9; abundance: NA; j_gene: TRBJ1-2; d_gene: NA; CDR3aa: CASTSGRSGGYTF; CDR3nt: TGTGCCAGCACCTCTGGGCGTTCAGGCGGCTACACCTTC
v_gene: TRBV19; abundance: NA; j_gene: TRBJ2-3; d_gene: NA; CDR3aa: CASSSDRDTDTQYF; CDR3nt: TGTGCCAGTAGTTCGGACAGAGACACAGATACGCAGTATTTT
v_gene: TRBV10-3; abundance: NA; j_gene: TRBJ2-1; d_gene: NA; CDR3aa: CAISELVGPTNEQFF; CDR3nt: TGTGCCATCAGTGAATTAGTTGGGCCAACCAATGAGCAGTTCTTC
v_gene: TRBV19; abundance: NA; j_gene: TRBJ1-5; d_gene: TRBD1; CDR3aa: CASSPDRGNQPQHF; CDR3nt: TGTGCCAGTAGTCCGGACAGGGGGAATCAGCCCCAGCATTTT
v_gene: TRBV6-5; abundance: NA; j_gene: TRBJ2-2; d_gene: TRBD1; CDR3aa: CASRRQGATGELFF; CDR3nt: TGTGCCAGCCGACGACAGGGGGCCACCGGGGAGCTGTTTTTT
v_gene: TRBV29-1; abundance: NA; j_gene: TRBJ2-7; d_gene: NA; CDR3aa: CSVAGQPYEQYF; CDR3nt: TGCAGCGTTGCGGGACAACCATACGAGCAGTACTTC
v_gene: TRBV20-1; abundance: NA; j_gene: TRBJ2-1; d_gene: NA; CDR3aa: CSVPGDNEQFF; CDR3nt: TGCAGTGTCCCGGGTGACAATGAGCAGTTCTTC
v_gene: TRBV6-6; abundance: NA; j_gene: TRBJ2-2; d_gene: NA; CDR3aa: CASSPGPRRALSSGELFF; CDR3nt: TGTGCCAGCAGTCCCGGGCCCCGGAGGGCCCTTTCTTCCGGGGAGCTGTTTTTT
v_gene: TRBV5-5; abundance: NA; j_gene: TRBJ1-2; d_gene: TRBD1; CDR3aa: CASSSFTGTDYGYTF; CDR3nt: TGTGCCAGCAGCTCTTTCACCGGGACAGACTATGGCTACACCTTC
v_gene: TRBV7-2; abundance: NA; j_gene: TRBJ1-5; d_gene: NA; CDR3aa: CASSAANSNQPQHF; CDR3nt: TGTGCCAGCAGCGCGGCGAATAGCAATCAGCCCCAGCATTTT
v_gene: TRBV7-9; abundance: NA; j_gene: TRBJ2-1; d_gene: TRBD1; CDR3aa: CASRPDRVRNEQFF; CDR3nt: TGTGCCAGCAGACCCGACAGGGTGAGAAATGAGCAGTTCTTC
v_gene: TRBV3-1/TRBV3-2; abundance: NA; j_gene: TRBJ1-1; d_gene: NA; CDR3aa: CASSQTMNTEAFF; CDR3nt: TGTGCCAGCAGCCAAACAATGAACACTGAAGCTTTCTTT
v_gene: TRBV7-8; abundance: NA; j_gene: TRBJ1-5; d_gene: NA; CDR3aa: CASRIGVDDQPQHF; CDR3nt: TGTGCCTCCCGGATCGGGGTGGACGATCAGCCCCAGCATTTT
v_gene: TRBV29-1; abundance: NA; j_gene: TRBJ2-1; d_gene: NA; CDR3aa: CSVEKNSLQFF; CDR3nt: TGCAGCGTTGAGAAGAACTCCTTGCAGTTCTTC
v_gene: TRBV3-1/TRBV3-2; abundance: NA; j_gene: TRBJ1-4; d_gene: NA; CDR3aa: CASSRRGGSQVEKLFF; CDR3nt: TGTGCCAGCAGCCGACGGGGGGGCTCCCAGGTTGAAAAACTGTTTTTT
v_gene: TRBV5-4; abundance: NA; j_gene: TRBJ2-2; d_gene: NA; CDR3aa: CASSLKQSGELFF; CDR3nt: TGTGCCAGCAGCTTGAAACAATCCGGGGAGCTGTTTTTT
v_gene: TRBV29-1; abundance: NA; j_gene: TRBJ1-4; d_gene: NA; CDR3aa: CSVQALGRGGNEKLFF; CDR3nt: TGCAGCGTTCAAGCCCTAGGACGGGGAGGGAATGAAAAACTGTTTTTT
v_gene: TRBV7-2; abundance: NA; j_gene: TRBJ1-5; d_gene: NA; CDR3aa: CASSSSDNNQPQHF; CDR3nt: TGTGCCAGCAGCTCATCGGACAACAATCAGCCCCAGCATTTT
v_gene: TRBV28; abundance: NA; j_gene: TRBJ1-4; d_gene: TRBD1; CDR3aa: CASTPRTGTIDRLTTNEKLFF; CDR3nt: TGTGCCAGCACGCCCCGGACAGGGACCATAGACCGCCTAACAACTAATGAAAAACTGTTTTTT
v_gene: TRBV5-5; abundance: NA; j_gene: TRBJ2-2; d_gene: TRBD2; CDR3aa: CASSLIGREAGELFF; CDR3nt: TGTGCCAGCAGCTTAATTGGGAGGGAAGCCGGGGAGCTGTTTTTT
v_gene: TRBV6-5; abundance: NA; j_gene: TRBJ1-1; d_gene: NA; CDR3aa: CASSPRDTNTEAFF; CDR3nt: TGTGCCAGCAGCCCACGGGACACCAACACTGAAGCTTTCTTT
v_gene: TRBV19; abundance: NA; j_gene: TRBJ2-7; d_gene: TRBD1; CDR3aa: CASSITGTGGEDEQYF; CDR3nt: TGTGCCAGTAGTATTACAGGGACAGGGGGCGAAGACGAGCAGTACTTC
v_gene: TRBV12-3/TRBV12-4; abundance: NA; j_gene: TRBJ2-5; d_gene: NA; CDR3aa: CASTTGSQETQYF; CDR3nt: TGTGCCAGCACCACGGGGTCCCAAGAGACCCAGTACTTC
v_gene: TRBV12-5; abundance: NA; j_gene: TRBJ2-1; d_gene: TRBD2; CDR3aa: CASGLEAGGGRGYEQFF; CDR3nt: TGTGCTAGTGGTTTGGAGGCAGGAGGCGGGAGAGGGTATGAGCAGTTCTTC
v_gene: TRBV5-1; abundance: NA; j_gene: TRBJ2-3; d_gene: TRBD1; CDR3aa: CASSLEGQGASGTQYF; CDR3nt: TGCGCCAGCAGCTTGGAGGGACAGGGGGCCTCAGGTACGCAGTATTTT
v_gene: TRBV18; abundance: few; j_gene: TRBJ1-1; d_gene: NA; CDR3aa: CASSPVGENTEAFF; CDR3nt: TGTGCCAGCTCACCAGTAGGGGAGAACACTGAAGCTTTCTTT
v_gene: TRBV3-1/TRBV3-2; abundance: NA; j_gene: TRBJ1-3; d_gene: TRBD1; CDR3aa: CASSPGTGTGNTIYF; CDR3nt: TGTGCCAGCAGCCCTGGGACAGGGACTGGAAACACCATATATTTT
v_gene: TRBV11-3; abundance: NA; j_gene: TRBJ2-5; d_gene: TRBD2; CDR3aa: CASSRGLAPYQETQYF; CDR3nt: TGTGCCAGCAGCCGCGGACTAGCCCCGTACCAAGAGACCCAGTACTTC
v_gene: TRBV9; abundance: NA; j_gene: TRBJ2-3; d_gene: NA; CDR3aa: CASSPGQSTDTQYF; CDR3nt: TGTGCCAGCAGCCCAGGACAGAGCACAGATACGCAGTATTTT
v_gene: TRBV9; abundance: NA; j_gene: TRBJ1-2; d_gene: NA; CDR3aa: CASSGTEREGYTF; CDR3nt: TGTGCCAGCAGCGGGACAGAGAGGGAAGGCTACACCTTC
v_gene: TRBV27; abundance: NA; j_gene: TRBJ1-1; d_gene: NA; CDR3aa: CASSAKSNRRAFF; CDR3nt: TGTGCCAGCAGTGCGAAGTCGAACCGGAGAGCTTTCTTT
v_gene: TRBV18; abundance: NA; j_gene: TRBJ2-3; d_gene: TRBD1; CDR3aa: CASSPSQGVTDTQYF; CDR3nt: TGTGCCAGCTCCCCATCACAGGGGGTCACAGATACGCAGTATTTT
v_gene: TRBV3-1/TRBV3-2; abundance: NA; j_gene: TRBJ1-6; d_gene: NA; CDR3aa: CASSLRGNSPLHF; CDR3nt: TGTGCCAGCAGCCTCAGGGGAAATTCACCCCTCCACTTT